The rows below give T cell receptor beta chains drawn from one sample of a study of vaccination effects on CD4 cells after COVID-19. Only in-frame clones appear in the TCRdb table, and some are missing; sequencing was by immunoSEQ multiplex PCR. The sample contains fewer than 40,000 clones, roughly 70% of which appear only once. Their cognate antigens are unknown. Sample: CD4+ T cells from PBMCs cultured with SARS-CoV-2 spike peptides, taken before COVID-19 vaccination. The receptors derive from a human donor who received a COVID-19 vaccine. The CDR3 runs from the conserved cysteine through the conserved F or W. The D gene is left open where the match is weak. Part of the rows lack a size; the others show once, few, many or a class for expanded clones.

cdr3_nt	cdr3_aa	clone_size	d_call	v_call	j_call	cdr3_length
TGTGCCAGCAGTTTAGGTAGCCCGGAGACCCAGTACTTC	CASSLGSPETQYF	.	.	TRBV28	TRBJ2-5	13
TGCGCCAGCAGCTTAGGGCAGGGATCCTACAATGAGCAGTTCTTC	CASSLGQGSYNEQFF	.	.	TRBV5-1	TRBJ2-1	15
TGTGCCAGCCTATTTAGCAGGGTATACAATGAGCAGTTCTTC	CASLFSRVYNEQFF	.	.	TRBV2	TRBJ2-1	14
TGTGCCAGCGCGCTCGGGTTAAGGACCTACAATGAGCAGTTCTTC	CASALGLRTYNEQFF	.	.	TRBV9	TRBJ2-1	15
TGTGCCAGCAGCTCAGGGAGGGGGGCCTACAATGAGCAGTTCTTC	CASSSGRGAYNEQFF	.	.	TRBV7-2	TRBJ2-1	15
TGCAGCGCCCGGACAGGGGGCAACGAGCAGTACTTC	CSARTGGNEQYF	.	TRBD1	TRBV29-1	TRBJ2-7	12
TGTGCCAGCATTCCCGGACAGGCTCGGCAGCCCCAGCATTTT	CASIPGQARQPQHF	few	TRBD1	TRBV6-5	TRBJ1-5	14
TGTGCCAGCAGCCACAAGAATGGGGAAGCCGGGGAGCTGTTTTTT	CASSHKNGEAGELFF	few	.	TRBV14	TRBJ2-2	15
TGTGCCAGCAGTCCTCGAACTCAAGATACGCAGTATTTT	CASSPRTQDTQYF	.	.	TRBV27	TRBJ2-3	13
TGTGCCACCTCGACAGGGAAATACTATGGCTACACCTTC	CATSTGKYYGYTF	.	TRBD1	TRBV27	TRBJ1-2	13
TGTGCCAGCAGTTTAGGGGCTAGCGGAAACCAAGAGACCCAGTACTTC	CASSLGASGNQETQYF	few	TRBD2	TRBV28	TRBJ2-5	16
TGTGCCAGCAGTACAACAGGGGCAGCCCAGCATTTT	CASSTTGAAQHF	.	TRBD1	TRBV6-6	TRBJ1-5	12
TGTGCCAGCAGCCAATTGAGGGGCCGGACAGATACGCAGTATTTT	CASSQLRGRTDTQYF	.	.	TRBV3-1/TRBV3-2	TRBJ2-3	15
TGTGCCAGCGCCCCGGCGGGGGGGTTTGGTGAGACCCAGTACTTC	CASAPAGGFGETQYF	once	TRBD2	TRBV9	TRBJ2-5	15
TGCGCCAGCAGCCAAGCCCAATCCGACAGGGTCAATCAGCCCCAGCATTTT	CASSQAQSDRVNQPQHF	once	TRBD1	TRBV4-1	TRBJ1-5	17
TGTGCCAGTAGTATAGTTCCTAGCGAAAACGTCGAGCAGTTCTTC	CASSIVPSENVEQFF	.	.	TRBV19	TRBJ2-1	15
TGTGCCAGCAGCCAAGGGGGACTAGCGGGAGGGTGGCAAGAGACCCAGTACTTC	CASSQGGLAGGWQETQYF	.	TRBD2	TRBV4-2	TRBJ2-5	18
TGTGCCAGCAGCTTGGATCTGGCGAATACTGAAGCTTTCTTT	CASSLDLANTEAFF	.	.	TRBV5-4	TRBJ1-1	14
TGCAGTGCTAGACGCGATGAGCAGTTCTTC	CSARRDEQFF	.	.	TRBV20-1	TRBJ2-1	10
TGTGCCAGCAGCCTCAGGGGGGATGGCTACACCTTC	CASSLRGDGYTF	.	TRBD1	TRBV7-2	TRBJ1-2	12
TGTGCCAGCAGCTTAGGGGACAGGGCTAAGACTGAAGCTTTCTTT	CASSLGDRAKTEAFF	once	TRBD1	TRBV7-9	TRBJ1-1	15
TGTGCCAGCAGACCTGACAGTCTCACCGGGGAGCTGTTTTTT	CASRPDSLTGELFF	.	.	TRBV11-2	TRBJ2-2	14
TGTGCCAGCAGCTCCCGGACCCTAGCGGGGGGGATTGGGGATGAGCAGTTCTTC	CASSSRTLAGGIGDEQFF	.	TRBD2	TRBV7-3	TRBJ2-1	18